This T cell receptor beta chain was sequenced for a study of CD8 T cells in Susac syndrome. This CDR3 comprises 13 residues. Looked up from germline, CDR1 is DFQATT and CDR2 is SNEGSKA (reference sequence). RNA amounts of about 0.45 to 1 ug underwent reverse transcription with random hexamers. Via MiXCR, TCRdb re-called the immunoSEQ multiplex PCR reads, giving one row per CDR3 protein. The table includes about 140,000 distinct CDR3 sequences, approximately 95% detected once. Sequencing used CD4+ T cells from PBMCs. The chain couples TRBV20-1 to TRBJ2-1; TRBD1 agrees at 7 bases. The clonotype comes from a human donor with Susac syndrome. The CDR3 sequence is CSVTGSSYNEQFF. CDR3 DNA sequence: TGCAGCGTGACAGGGAGCTCCTACAATGAGCAGTTCTTC.